The 28 T cell receptor beta chains below all came from one sample that was sequenced in a study of response to subunit inactivated influenza vaccine (dated by TCRdb to between 2017 and 2018). The library was built by means of RT-PCR. Sequenced on an Illumina HiSeq 2500. The public sequencing data were trimmed at Q25 with fastp and processed into clonotypes with MiXCR by TCRdb, which kept only in-frame beta chains. One record per CDR3 amino acid sequence lists the most common genes and DNA. The sample table records hundreds of thousands of distinct CDR3 sequences; about 8% of these occur just once. The ten largest clonotypes hold 10% to 15% of the sample. The source material was PBMCs from blood, sampled around 25 months after vaccination. All receptors derive from a man between 45 and 75 years old who received an inactivated influenza vaccine. Donor details come from another sample of the same person, matched by shared clones.

This clonotype was recorded many times. The rearrangement links TRBV10-3 to TRBJ2-5; D might be TRBD1 (6 bases). This CDR3 comprises 13 residues. CDR1 is ENHRY, CDR2 SYGVKD, per germline. V dropped 6 bases and J dropped 5 bases, with 13 bases sitting between them. The CDR3 nucleotides are TGTGCCATCAGAAACAGGGAAGAGGAGACCCAGTACTTC. Its translation is CAIRNREEETQYF.

This clonotype was seen repeatedly, ten times or more. CDR3 in amino acids: CATSDRGYNQPQHF. DNA for the CDR3: TGTGCCACCAGTGATCGAGGGTACAATCAGCCCCAGCATTTT. The V call is TRBV24-1, the J call TRBJ1-5; D not resolved. V lost 3 bases and J 3 bases, leaving 8 bases between the germline ends. This CDR3 is 14 amino acids long. Germline assignment: CDR1 KGHDR and CDR2 SFDVKD.

Ten or more counts support this clonotype. The CDR3 spells CSVGQGKGSEQYF. The CDR3 DNA is TGCAGCGTGGGACAGGGAAAAGGTAGCGAGCAGTACTTC. This rearrangement joins TRBV29-1 to TRBJ2-7, with TRBD1 matching 9 bases. From germline, CDR1 is SQVTM and CDR2 ANQGSEA. The CDR3 loop spans 13 amino acids. Trimming cost V 6 bases and J 6 bases; bases outside gene matches: 9.

This clonotype showed up many times. The chain recombines TRBV12-3 or TRBV12-4 with TRBJ2-7; TRBD1 aligns across 7 bases. The CDR3 sequence is 13 residues long. Unmatched junction bases numbered 4, after V lost 6 bases and J lost 2 bases. CDR3 region: CASSRDRTYEQYF. CDR3 in DNA: TGTGCCAGCAGCCGGGACAGAACCTACGAGCAGTACTTC.

The genes are TRBV5-1 and TRBJ2-7, with 7 nucleotides matching TRBD1. The CDR3 runs 15 residues. Looked up from germline, CDR1 is SGHRS and CDR2 is YFSETQ. The J segment lost 2 bases and the V segment lost 0 bases, leaving 5 bases of the junction unmatched. This chain's CDR3 is CASSLAGQNAYEQYF. The CDR3 DNA sequence: TGCGCCAGCAGCTTGGCGGGACAGAACGCCTACGAGCAGTACTTC.

This chain uses TRBV11-1 with TRBJ2-7, with 7 positions matching TRBD1. V trimming: 5 bases; J trimming: 6 bases; junction bases outside the gene matches: 10. Germline CDR1 is SGHAT and CDR2 is FQDESV (reference sequence). This CDR3 region has 14 residues. The CDR3 spells CASSEPGQQSEQYF. The CDR3 DNA reads TGTGCCAGCAGCGAACCGGGACAGCAGTCCGAGCAGTACTTC.

The chain employs TRBV12-3 or TRBV12-4 and TRBJ2-1; the D is unclear. Trimming removed 5 bases at V and 7 bases at J, with 21 bases between. This CDR3 comprises 16 residues. The CDR3 is CASSTPISVFGNEQFF. CDR3 in DNA: TGTGCCAGCAGTACCCCCATTTCAGTATTTGGGAATGAGCAGTTCTTC.

This clonotype has ten or more counts. The gene calls are TRBV12-3 or TRBV12-4 and TRBJ1-5; 8 bases fit TRBD1. The CDR3 runs to 18 residues. V lost 6 bases and J lost 1; bases outside the gene matches: 14. Here the CDR3 DNA reads TGTGCCAGCAGCGCAGGGGGCGCGGGCCCGTGGAGCAATCAGCCCCAGCATTTT. Protein: CASSAGGAGPWSNQPQHF.

This clonotype appeared a few times. The chain recombines TRBV10-3 with TRBJ1-5; weak D call: TRBD1 (5 bases). This CDR3 has 14 residues. V gave up 8 bases and J gave up 1 base, with 12 bases separating them. Looked up from germline, CDR1 is ENHRY and CDR2 is SYGVKD. CDR3 loop: CAISSGASNQPQHF. DNA for the CDR3: TGTGCCATCTCATCCGGGGCGAGCAATCAGCCCCAGCATTTT.

This clonotype showed up just a few times. This chain uses TRBV7-2 with TRBJ2-7; maybe TRBD2 (6 bases). Germline-derived CDR1 and CDR2 are SGHTA and FQGNSA. CDR3 length: 16 amino acids. The V end was cut by 5 bases, the J end by 4 bases, with 21 bases between. The DNA for the CDR3 is TGTGCCAGCAGCGCAGGCAGGGCGGGGAGACGATACGAGCAGTACTTC. It encodes CASSAGRAGRRYEQYF.

The chain joins TRBV4-2 to TRBJ2-5, with 8 bases fitting TRBD1. The CDR3 consists of 16 residues. Germline assignment: CDR1 LGHNA and CDR2 YNFKEQ. V gave up 2 bases and J gave up 5 bases; unmatched junction bases: 10. CDR3 protein: CASSQFGRGRLETQYF. The CDR3 region has the DNA TGTGCCAGCAGCCAATTCGGCAGGGGGCGTCTGGAGACCCAGTACTTC.

This clonotype was counted only a few times. The junction differs from germline at one of its ends, possibly a read error. V gene TRBV11-2 combines with J gene TRBJ2-7, with 8 bases that match TRBD1. Germline CDR1 and CDR2: SGHAT and FQNNGV. The CDR3 length is 11 residues. CDR3 in amino acids: CASSLVQGATF. The CDR3 DNA is TGTGCCAGCAGCTTAGTTCAGGGGGCAACCTTC. The whole variable domain, filled in from reference TRBV11-2 and TRBJ2-7, reads EAGVAQSPRYKIIEKRQSVAFWCNPISGHATLYWYQQILGQGPKLLIQFQNNGVVDDSQLPKDRFSAERLKGVDSTLKIQPAKLEDSAVYLCASSLVQGATFGPGTRLTVT.

This clonotype was seen many times. The chain links TRBV29-1 to TRBJ1-1; possible D gene TRBD1, 5 bases. The CDR3 has 12 amino acids. CDR1 is SQVTM and CDR2 is ANQGSEA in the germline V gene. V gave up 6 bases and J gave up 1 base, with 9 bases separating them. The CDR3 coding sequence is TGCAGCGTCACAGGATGGAACACTGAAGCTTTCTTT. Its protein is CSVTGWNTEAFF.

This clonotype was counted between two and nine times. The chain uses TRBV6-5 and TRBJ2-2, with D perhaps TRBD1 (5 bases). The ends were cut back, 6 bases at V and 8 bases at J, with 7 bases in the middle. The CDR3 has 11 amino acids. Per germline, CDR1 MNHEY and CDR2 SVGAGI. In DNA, the CDR3 is TGTGCCAGCAGCGCAGGGGGGGAGCTGTTTTTT. It encodes CASSAGGELFF.

This rearrangement joins TRBV24-1 to TRBJ2-7, with 7 bases lining up with TRBD1. V lost 3 bases and J lost 7; bases outside the gene matches: 14. The CDR3 spans 16 residues. From germline, CDR1 is KGHDR and CDR2 SFDVKD. Here the CDR3 DNA reads TGTGCCACCAGTGATACCCAACAGGGGAGACAAGGGGAGCAGTACTTC. It encodes CATSDTQQGRQGEQYF.

This clonotype appeared a few times. The chain has TRBV7-2 and TRBJ2-1; TRBD2 matches at 9 bases. The length of the CDR3 is 15 residues. The junction had 10 bases not matched to a gene; V was cut back by 7 bases and J by 6 bases. CDR1 SGHTA and CDR2 FQGNSA come from the germline V gene. The DNA for the CDR3 is TGTGCCAGCACCTCCGGGACTAGCAACCGCAATGAGCAGTTCTTC. Amino acid sequence: CASTSGTSNRNEQFF.

The V call is TRBV6-5, the J call TRBJ1-1; 7 bases fit TRBD1. The CDR3 contains 14 residues. The ends lost 2 bases at V and 4 bases at J; junction bases unmatched: 4. Per the germline V gene, CDR1 is MNHEY and CDR2 is SVGAGI. CDR3 sequence: CASSYRGRGTEAFF. The CDR3 bases are TGTGCCAGCAGTTACAGGGGGCGAGGCACTGAAGCTTTCTTT.

CDR3 bases: TGTGCCAGCAGCTTAATGAATCAGCCCCAGCATTTT. Translated, it gives CASSLMNQPQHF. V usage is TRBV7-9 and J usage is TRBJ1-5; D gene uncertain. This CDR3 has 12 amino acids. Germline V gives CDR1 SEHNR, CDR2 FQNEAQ (reference sequence). Trimming took 2 bases from V and 4 from J, leaving 3 bases between them.

V gene TRBV20-1 combines with J gene TRBJ2-1, with 9 bases identical to TRBD2. CDR1 DFQATT and CDR2 SNEGSKA come from the germline V gene (reference sequence). V was clipped by 8 bases and J by 8 bases; unmatched bases: 7. CDR3 length: 12 residues. CDR3 in DNA: TGCAGTTATAGCGGGAGAGTCGATGAGCAGTTCTTC. Protein: CSYSGRVDEQFF.

In this sample, this clonotype turned up many times. The rearrangement uses TRBV15 and TRBJ1-6, with TRBD1 as a possible D gene (6 bases). Germline CDR1 is LNHNV and CDR2 is YYDKDF (reference sequence). The CDR3 is 15 amino acids. The V gene lost 1 base and the J gene lost 9 bases, with 13 bases spanning the gap. The CDR3 spells CATSRVSGAGSPLHF. CDR3 DNA sequence: TGTGCCACCAGCAGAGTATCGGGGGCTGGTTCACCCCTCCACTTT.

Only a few counts were recorded for this clonotype. The chain uses TRBV5-1 and TRBJ2-2; D not certain. The germline gives CDR1 SGHRS, CDR2 YFSETQ. The CDR3 is 15 residues long. V lost 0 bases, J lost 3 bases, and 9 bases lay in between. CDR3 region: CASSLDSTYTGELFF. CDR3 nucleotide sequence: TGCGCCAGCAGCTTGGATTCAACCTACACCGGGGAGCTGTTTTTT. Complete variable domain (other parts from reference TRBV5-1 and TRBJ2-2): KAGVTQTPRYLIKTRGQQVTLSCSPISGHRSVSWYQQTPGQGLQFLFEYFSETQRNKGNFPGRFSGRQFSNSRSEMNVSTLELGDSALYLCASSLDSTYTGELFFGEGSRLTVL.

This clonotype was counted many times. This chain connects TRBV4-3 to TRBJ2-3, with 10 nucleotides matching TRBD2. Germline CDR1 is LGHNA and CDR2 is YSLEER. Trimming at V came to 0 bases and at J to 7 bases, leaving 10 bases not matched to a gene. This CDR3 spans 17 amino acids. The DNA for the CDR3 is TGCGCCAGCAGCCAAGATAGGGCTAGCGGGAGATCAAATACGCAGTATTTT. This translates into CASSQDRASGRSNTQYF.

This chain joins TRBV11-2 and TRBJ2-3, with TRBD2 matching over 8 bases. The ends lost 5 bases at V and 0 bases at J; junction bases unmatched: 10. This CDR3 is 17 amino acids long. The germline gives CDR1 SGHAT, CDR2 FQNNGV. The CDR3 DNA sequence: TGTGCCAGCAGCCTGTTCGGGGGGGAGATAAGCACAGATACGCAGTATTTT. This codes for CASSLFGGEISTDTQYF.

This clonotype was detected only a few times. V gene TRBV6-2 or TRBV6-3 combines with J gene TRBJ1-2; D ambiguous. CDR1 and CDR2 (germline): MNHEY, SVGEGT. The CDR3 length is 13 residues. V was clipped by 4 bases and J by 8 bases, with 14 bases between them. The CDR3 sequence: CASSWSVAYGYTF. CDR3 sequence (DNA): TGTGCCAGCAGTTGGTCAGTCGCTTACGGCTACACCTTC.

Turning to this clonotype: Mismatch with germline at one junction end may stem from a read error. V usage is TRBV12-3 or TRBV12-4 and J usage is TRBJ1-6; D perhaps matches TRBD1 (5 bases). This CDR3 has 14 amino acids. CDR3 residues: CACSLGQRGSPLHF. CDR3 nucleotide sequence: TGTGCCTGCAGTTTAGGCCAAAGGGGTTCACCCCTCCACTTT.

V gene TRBV3-1 combines with J gene TRBJ2-7; D not resolved. Germline CDR1 and CDR2: LGHDT and YNNKEL (reference sequence). CDR3 length: 13 amino acids. V dropped 6 bases and J dropped 1 base, with 10 bases sitting between them. The CDR3 is CASRLQSSYEQYF. The CDR3, as DNA: TGTGCCAGCAGGCTGCAGAGTTCCTACGAGCAGTACTTC.

This clonotype has just a few counts. This chain uses TRBV19 with TRBJ2-7; 7 bases line up with TRBD2. Germline V lookup: CDR1 LNHDA, CDR2 SQIVND (reference sequence). This CDR3 is built from 14 residues. V lost 3 bases to trimming and J lost 3 bases; unmatched junction nucleotides: 5. CDR3: CASSIGGSRYEQYF. The CDR3 DNA follows: TGTGCCAGTAGTATCGGGGGGAGTCGCTACGAGCAGTACTTC.

This clonotype was recorded many times. The rearrangement links TRBV12-3 or TRBV12-4 to TRBJ2-3; no reliable D call. The CDR3 has 17 amino acids. V was clipped by 5 bases and J by 3 bases, with 21 bases between them. For the CDR3, the DNA is TGTGCCAGCAGTCCGTACCTGTCGGGTTTTAATACAGATACGCAGTATTTT. Translated, it gives CASSPYLSGFNTDTQYF.